The 23 T cell receptor beta chains reported below all come from one sample, sequenced in a study of blood T cell repertoires in COVID-19 (dated by TCRdb to 2018 to 2020). The library was generated by the immunoSEQ multiplex PCR assay. TCRdb stores this immuneACCESS table with in-frame sequences only. Part of the clones is absent; in the studies checked, under half of the shortfall reflects unresolved V genes, and no reason is known for the rest. For this sample the table gives more than 50,000 clones, of which more than 75% were detected only once. 45% to 65% of the sample goes to the ten largest clones. The sample was peripheral blood. Receptors originate from an elderly woman with acute or convalescent COVID-19.

This chain uses TRBV28 with TRBJ2-1; the D gene is possibly TRBD2 (6 bases). V was shortened by 2 bases and J by 4 bases, with 12 bases between the two germline ends. CDR3 length equals 15 residues. Per germline, CDR1 MDHEN and CDR2 SYDVKM. CDR3 coding DNA: TGTGCCAGCAGTTTACACCTAGCGCCTTACAATGAGCAGTTCTTC. This gives the protein CASSLHLAPYNEQFF.

The V call is TRBV27, the J call TRBJ1-6; D might be TRBD1 (5 bases). The V end lost 5 bases, the J end lost 6 bases, and 14 bases lay between the germline ends. Germline V gene data show CDR1 as MNHEY and CDR2 as SMNVEV (reference sequence). This CDR3 comprises 15 residues. CDR3 sequence (DNA): TGTGCCAGCAGTGCCGGGACTCGTGGTAATTCACCCCTCCACTTT. It specifies CASSAGTRGNSPLHF.

The chain uses TRBV2 and TRBJ2-2; the D is unclear. The germline V gene has CDR1 SNHLY and CDR2 FYNNEI. The V end lost 3 bases, the J end lost 4 bases, and 9 bases lay between the germline ends. CDR3 length: 14 amino acids. CDR3 loop: CASSDDLSTGELFF. CDR3 nucleotides: TGTGCCAGCAGTGATGATCTGAGCACCGGGGAGCTGTTTTTT.

V usage is TRBV7-9 and J usage is TRBJ1-2; 7 nucleotides agree with TRBD1. The germline CDR1 and CDR2 sequences are SEHNR and FQNEAQ (reference sequence). Unmatched junction bases numbered 5, after V lost 3 bases and J lost 1 base. The CDR3 totals 15 residues. DNA for the CDR3: TGTGCCAGCAGCTTCCGGGACAGAATTAACTATGGCTACACCTTC. Residues: CASSFRDRINYGYTF. Full variable domain (remainder filled in from reference TRBV7-9 and TRBJ1-2): DTGVSQNPRHKITKRGQNVTFRCDPISEHNRLYWYRQTLGQGPEFLTYFQNEAQLEKSRLLSDRFSAERPKGSFSTLEIQRTEQGDSAMYLCASSFRDRINYGYTFGSGTRLTVV.

V usage is TRBV19 and J usage is TRBJ2-7; possibly TRBD1 for D (5 bases). The CDR3 runs 13 residues. Per the germline V gene, CDR1 is LNHDA and CDR2 is SQIVND (reference sequence). Trimming cost V 3 bases and J 2 bases, with 8 bases left between them. CDR3: CASSIGHPYEQYF. In DNA, the CDR3 is TGTGCCAGTAGTATCGGACATCCCTACGAGCAGTACTTC.

V is TRBV7-9 and J is TRBJ1-4; a weak D match, TRBD1 (5 bases). This CDR3 spans 15 amino acids. V lost 4 bases and J 0 bases, leaving 9 bases between the germline ends. The germline CDR1 and CDR2 sequences are SEHNR and FQNEAQ (reference sequence). The CDR3 nucleotides are TGTGCCAGCAGCTCAGGCAGGGCAACTAATGAAAAACTGTTTTTT. Protein sequence: CASSSGRATNEKLFF.

The V and J genes are TRBV20-1 and TRBJ2-3; D may be TRBD2 (5 bases). Germline-derived CDR1 and CDR2 are DFQATT and SNEGSKA (reference sequence). Trimming left V 3 bases short and J 2 bases short, with 12 bases between. This CDR3 spans 14 amino acids. The CDR3 nucleotides are TGCAGTGCTAGTCTAGTGGAGGTCACAGATACGCAGTATTTT. It codes for CSASLVEVTDTQYF.

DNA for the CDR3: TGTGCCAGCTCAGCGACAGGGGATGAAGCTTTCTTT. Encoded protein: CASSATGDEAFF. The chain has TRBV18 and TRBJ1-1; 8 bases match TRBD1. With 5 bases clipped from V and 7 bases from J, the junction kept 3 bases outside the gene matches. Per the germline V gene, CDR1 is KGHSH and CDR2 is LQKENI. This CDR3 has 12 residues.

The chain links TRBV11-2 to TRBJ2-7, with D maybe TRBD1 (5 bases). CDR3 length: 17 residues. V was pared by 6 bases and J by 2 bases, with 23 bases between. Germline lookup yields CDR1 SGHAT and CDR2 FQNNGV. This CDR3 reads CASRLLARAGPTYEQYF. The CDR3, as DNA: TGTGCCAGCAGACTTTTAGCCAGGGCAGGGCCCACCTACGAGCAGTACTTC.

This clone has more than one count but fewer than ten. The genes are TRBV5-6 and TRBJ2-5; a possible D gene is TRBD1 (5 bases). The CDR3 spans 13 residues. V was pared by 2 bases and J by 5 bases, with 10 bases between. CDR1 SGHDT and CDR2 YYEEEE come from the germline V gene. The CDR3 bases are TGTGCCAGCAGCTTCGCAGGGAAGGAGACCCAGTACTTC. Amino acid sequence: CASSFAGKETQYF.

In this sample, this clone turned up a few times. The chain recombines TRBV12-3 or TRBV12-4 with TRBJ2-5; perhaps TRBD2 as D (6 bases). With 5 bases removed from V and 5 bases from J, the gap between germline ends came to 12 bases. This CDR3 has 13 residues. CDR3 sequence reads: CASSGPAGETQYF. The CDR3 DNA is TGTGCCAGCAGTGGGCCGGCGGGGGAGACCCAGTACTTC.

The gene calls are TRBV15 and TRBJ1-5, with D uncertain. Per the germline V gene, CDR1 is LNHNV and CDR2 is YYDKDF (reference sequence). The CDR3 loop spans 12 amino acids. The V end was cut by 0 bases, the J end by 7 bases, with 4 bases between. The CDR3 coding sequence is TGTGCCACCAGCAGAGATAGACAGCCCCAGCATTTT. Amino acid sequence: CATSRDRQPQHF.

The chain is built from TRBV19 and TRBJ1-5; TRBD1 is a possible D gene (5 bases). Germline-derived CDR1 and CDR2 are LNHDA and SQIVND (reference sequence). The length of the CDR3 is 14 residues. The V and J ends lost 5 bases and 10 bases respectively, with 18 bases between them. CDR3 in amino acids: CASSRRDPGGPQHF. The DNA for the CDR3 is TGTGCCAGTAGTCGTCGGGACCCCGGGGGTCCCCAGCATTTT.

The chain uses TRBV27 and TRBJ1-1; TRBD1 might be the D (5 bases). Trimming took off 4 bases at V and 3 bases at J, with 15 bases between the two ends. The CDR3 loop spans 15 amino acids. Per germline, CDR1 MNHEY and CDR2 SMNVEV (reference sequence). For the CDR3, the DNA is TGTGCCAGCAGTTCGATAGGGGTTAAGGACACTGAAGCTTTCTTT. It specifies CASSSIGVKDTEAFF.

This clone was seen just once. The chain recombines TRBV7-3 with TRBJ1-5, with D uncertain. With 2 bases removed from V and 4 bases from J, the gap between germline ends came to 6 bases. From germline, CDR1 is SGHTA and CDR2 FQGTGA. The CDR3 covers 13 residues. As DNA, the CDR3 is TGTGCCAGCAGCTTAGGAGCTAATCAGCCCCAGCATTTT. It specifies CASSLGANQPQHF.

The CDR3 spells CAFGQGSIESYNSPLHF. The CDR3 nucleotides are TGTGCCTTCGGACAGGGGAGTATAGAATCCTATAATTCACCCCTCCACTTT. V and J are TRBV30 and TRBJ1-6, with 9 bases matching TRBD1. This CDR3 comprises 17 residues. The trim removed 7 bases at V and 1 base at J, leaving 11 bases unmatched. CDR1 GTSNPN and CDR2 SVGIG come from the germline V gene (reference sequence).

This sequence joins TRBV7-3 and TRBJ1-1, with D perhaps matching TRBD1 (5 bases). Germline CDR1 is SGHTA and CDR2 is FQGTGA. V lost 5 bases and J lost 7, with 14 bases in between. The CDR3 has 13 amino acids. CDR3 amino acids: CASSTSTAFEAFF. CDR3 DNA: TGTGCCAGCAGCACGTCGACAGCGTTTGAAGCTTTCTTT. Variable domain in full (rest from reference TRBV7-3 and TRBJ1-1): GAGVSQTPSNKVTEKGKYVELRCDPISGHTALYWYRQSLGQGPEFLIYFQGTGAADDSGLPNDRFFAVRPEGSVSTLKIQRTERGDSAVYLCASSTSTAFEAFFGQGTRLTVV.

The chain has TRBV5-1 and TRBJ1-5, with D unresolved. V lost 4 bases and J 7 bases, leaving 15 bases between the germline ends. There are 14 residues in the CDR3. In germline, CDR1 is SGHRS, CDR2 YFSETQ. The CDR3 protein is CASSPGEGGQPQHF. The CDR3 DNA is TGCGCCAGCAGCCCTGGGGAGGGCGGGCAGCCCCAGCATTTT. The full variable domain, in which reference TRBV5-1 and TRBJ1-5 provide the parts outside the CDR3, is KAGVTQTPRYLIKTRGQQVTLSCSPISGHRSVSWYQQTPGQGLQFLFEYFSETQRNKGNFPGRFSGRQFSNSRSEMNVSTLELGDSALYLCASSPGEGGQPQHFGDGTRLSIL.

The chain combines TRBV15 with TRBJ1-1; tentatively, D is TRBD1 (5 bases). In germline, CDR1 is LNHNV, CDR2 YYDKDF (reference sequence). This CDR3 spans 16 amino acids. V lost 0 bases to trimming and J lost 5 bases, with 16 bases between them. CDR3 DNA: TGTGCCACCAGCAGAGATGGGCCAGGGAAAATAACTGAAGCTTTCTTT. This codes for CATSRDGPGKITEAFF. Variable domain in full (rest from reference TRBV15 and TRBJ1-1): DAMVIQNPRYQVTQFGKPVTLSCSQTLNHNVMYWYQQKSSQAPKLLFHYYDKDFNNEADTPDNFQSRRPNTSFCFLDIRSPGLGDTAMYLCATSRDGPGKITEAFFGQGTRLTVV.

The V gene is TRBV30, the J gene TRBJ1-1, with TRBD1 matching over 10 bases. The CDR3 extends over 13 amino acids. The trim removed 1 base at V and 11 bases at J, leaving 7 bases unmatched. The germline V gene encodes CDR1 GTSNPN and CDR2 SVGIG (reference sequence). CDR3 sequence: CAWSGDRGRGAFF. CDR3 nucleotide sequence: TGTGCCTGGAGTGGAGACAGGGGGCGCGGGGCTTTCTTT.

The chain carries TRBV28 and TRBJ2-1, with D tentatively TRBD2 (5 bases). This CDR3 region has 13 residues. Germline CDR1 and CDR2: MDHEN and SYDVKM. V lost 2 bases to trimming and J lost 7 bases, with 9 bases between them. The CDR3 region has the DNA TGTGCCAGCAGTTTACGGGATTTGAATGAGCAGTTCTTC. Translated, it gives CASSLRDLNEQFF.

The V call is TRBV30, the J call TRBJ1-6; tentatively, D is TRBD1 (5 bases). Trimming shortened V by 4 bases and J by 4 bases, and 8 bases separated the two germline ends. Germline V gene sequence: CDR1 GTSNPN, CDR2 SVGIG (reference sequence). The CDR3 extends over 13 amino acids. The CDR3 DNA reads TGTGCCTGGAAACAGGTGTATAATTCACCCCTCCACTTT. Its protein is CAWKQVYNSPLHF.

The DNA of the CDR3 is TGTGCCAGCAGCGTAGGAGGCCTGCAGGGGGCCTACGAGCAGTACTTC. Its translation: CASSVGGLQGAYEQYF. The rearrangement links TRBV9 to TRBJ2-7, with 7 bases lining up with TRBD1. The CDR3 is 16 residues long. The V gene end was trimmed by 0 bases and the J gene end by 2 bases; junction bases not matched to a gene: 8. The germline CDR1 and CDR2 sequences are SGDLS and YYNGEE. Together with reference TRBV9 and TRBJ2-7, the CDR3 gives the full variable domain: DSGVTQTPKHLITATGQRVTLRCSPRSGDLSVYWYQQSLDQGLQFLIQYYNGEERAKGNILERFSAQQFPDLHSELNLSSLELGDSALYFCASSVGGLQGAYEQYFGPGTRLTVT.